Each of the 27 T cell receptor beta chains below was sequenced from the same sample in a study of cytomegalovirus exposure and HLA in healthy donors. The study ran its PCR with 60 Vbeta and 13 Jbeta primers. Assay used: immunoSEQ multiplex PCR; TCRdb lists only in-frame clones, some missing. The table lists about 200,000 clones, around 81% of them singletons. The sequenced sample was PBMCs. These receptors all come from a man in his late teens or twenties in good health and CMV-seronegative.

V gene TRBV9 combines with J gene TRBJ1-3; 8 positions match TRBD1. The CDR3 runs 17 residues. CDR1 and CDR2 (germline): SGDLS, YYNGEE. V was clipped by 0 bases and J by 0 bases; unmatched bases: 5. The CDR3 DNA sequence: TGTGCCAGCAGCGTAGAGGACAGGGCATACTCTGGAAACACCATATATTTT. Its protein product is CASSVEDRAYSGNTIYF.

The rearrangement joins TRBV14 to TRBJ2-4; TRBD2 might be the D (6 bases). Germline V gives CDR1 SGHDN, CDR2 FVKESK. V was pared by 1 base and J by 1 base, with 8 bases between. This CDR3 region has 15 residues. The CDR3 DNA sequence: TGTGCCAGCAGCCAAGTGGCGGGGGCCAAAAACATTCAGTACTTC. Translating it yields CASSQVAGAKNIQYF.

The J gene is TRBJ2-1, the V gene TRBV7-2; no definite D call. The germline gives CDR1 SGHTA, CDR2 FQGNSA. This CDR3 spans 15 amino acids. V dropped 4 bases and J dropped 0 bases, with 10 bases sitting between them. CDR3 DNA sequence: TGTGCCAGCAGCTCGACTGCCAGCTCCTACAATGAGCAGTTCTTC. It specifies CASSSTASSYNEQFF. Full variable domain (outside the CDR3, taken from reference TRBV7-2 and TRBJ2-1): GAGVSQSPSNKVTEKGKDVELRCDPISGHTALYWYRQSLGQGLEFLIYFQGNSAPDKSGLPSDRFSAERTGGSVSTLTIQRTQQEDSAVYLCASSSTASSYNEQFFGPGTRLTVL.

The V call is TRBV7-8, the J call TRBJ2-3, with 9 bases aligning to TRBD1. CDR1 is SGHVS, CDR2 FQNEAQ, per germline. V was clipped by 6 bases and J by 5 bases; unmatched bases: 9. CDR3 size: 15 residues. CDR3: CASSPTGGLGDTQYF. Written as DNA, the CDR3 is TGTGCCAGCAGTCCCACAGGGGGCCTTGGAGATACGCAGTATTTT.

This clone showed up just once. This sequence joins TRBV5-4 and TRBJ2-4, with D tentatively TRBD1 (5 bases). Germline V gene sequence: CDR1 SGHNT, CDR2 YYREEE (reference sequence). This CDR3 has 16 amino acids. The V and J ends lost 0 bases and 0 bases respectively, with 10 bases between them. The chain's CDR3 is CASSLEGSGAKNIQYF. CDR3 DNA sequence: TGTGCCAGCAGCTTGGAGGGGTCGGGAGCCAAAAACATTCAGTACTTC. The whole variable domain, filled in from reference TRBV5-4 and TRBJ2-4, reads ETGVTQSPTHLIKTRGQQVTLRCSSQSGHNTVSWYQQALGQGPQFIFQYYREEENGRGNFPPRFSGLQFPNYSSELNVNALELDDSALYLCASSLEGSGAKNIQYFGAGTRLSVL.

V and J are TRBV4-3 and TRBJ1-2; a possible D gene is TRBD1 (6 bases). The CDR3 length is 16 residues. Trimming took off 0 bases at V and 3 bases at J, with 14 bases between the two ends. Germline V CDR1 and CDR2: LGHNA, YSLEER. The CDR3 DNA follows: TGCGCCAGCAGCCAAGATGCCAGACAGGTTTACTATGGCTACACCTTC. It codes for CASSQDARQVYYGYTF.

The chain uses TRBV9 and TRBJ2-3; no reliable D call. Germline-derived CDR1 and CDR2 are SGDLS and YYNGEE. V gave up 3 bases and J gave up 0 bases, with 11 bases separating them. This CDR3 has 15 amino acids. CDR3 coding DNA: TGTGCCAGCAGCGGGCAGGCCAGGAGCACAGATACGCAGTATTTT. Translation: CASSGQARSTDTQYF.

The V gene is TRBV4-1, the J gene TRBJ1-1; possibly TRBD1 for D (5 bases). Germline V gene lookup returns CDR1 MGHRA and CDR2 YSYEKL. CDR3 length: 18 amino acids. The V end lost 3 bases, the J end lost 0 bases, and 20 bases lay between the germline ends. The CDR3 sequence is CASSHWRGTGLMNTEAFF. As DNA, the CDR3 is TGCGCCAGCAGCCACTGGAGGGGCACGGGGCTTATGAACACTGAAGCTTTCTTT.

V is TRBV7-8 and J is TRBJ2-3; 8 nucleotides agree with TRBD1. Germline trimming cut 1 base from V and 0 bases from J; bases unmatched to any gene: 6. The germline V gene encodes CDR1 SGHVS and CDR2 FQNEAQ. The CDR3 extends over 17 amino acids. In DNA form, the CDR3 reads TGTGCCAGCAGCTTAGTATTGCGGGACAGGAGCACAGATACGCAGTATTTT. The encoded protein is CASSLVLRDRSTDTQYF.

The rearrangement links TRBV27 to TRBJ2-7; TRBD2 matches 9 bases. J lost 2 bases, V lost 6 bases, and 11 bases had no gene match. The germline V gene encodes CDR1 MNHEY and CDR2 SMNVEV (reference sequence). The CDR3 length is 16 residues. CDR3 in amino acids: CASSPGSGRIPYEQYF. The CDR3 DNA is TGTGCCAGCAGCCCGGGGAGCGGGAGGATCCCCTACGAGCAGTACTTC.

This chain uses TRBV7-9 with TRBJ1-2; maybe TRBD1 (6 bases). Germline-derived CDR1 and CDR2 are SEHNR and FQNEAQ (reference sequence). The CDR3 totals 12 residues. V was trimmed by 1 base and J by 8 bases, leaving 8 bases between them. CDR3 region: CASSLVGAGYTF. The DNA for the CDR3 is TGTGCCAGCAGCTTAGTGGGGGCGGGCTACACCTTC. The complete variable domain, with remaining parts taken from reference TRBV7-9 and TRBJ1-2, reads DTGVSQNPRHKITKRGQNVTFRCDPISEHNRLYWYRQTLGQGPEFLTYFQNEAQLEKSRLLSDRFSAERPKGSFSTLEIQRTEQGDSAMYLCASSLVGAGYTFGSGTRLTVV.

Remarks on this clone: The identical CDR3 is also encoded by other nucleotide sequences in the sample. The rearrangement links TRBV28 to TRBJ2-7; TRBD2 matches at 7 bases. The germline V gene encodes CDR1 MDHEN and CDR2 SYDVKM. V was pared by 6 bases and J by 0 bases, with 11 bases of the junction left unmatched. The CDR3 runs to 16 residues. Written as DNA, the CDR3 is TGTGCCAGCAGGTACACAGAAGCGGGGAACTCCTACGAGCAGTACTTC. It translates to CASRYTEAGNSYEQYF.

The chain links TRBV6-5 to TRBJ2-7, with 12 bases that match TRBD1. With 5 bases clipped from V and 6 bases from J, the junction kept 8 bases outside the gene matches. The CDR3 covers 15 residues. Germline CDR1 reads MNHEY; CDR2 reads SVGAGI. CDR3 sequence reads: CASSPRDRGPREQYF. The CDR3 DNA follows: TGTGCCAGCAGTCCCCGGGACAGGGGGCCTCGCGAGCAGTACTTC.

The gene calls are TRBV2 and TRBJ2-7; D unresolved. The V gene's germline CDR1 is SNHLY and CDR2 FYNNEI. V dropped 6 bases and J dropped 2 bases, with 8 bases sitting between them. The CDR3 runs to 12 residues. CDR3 residues: CASSPSTYEQYF. In DNA form, the CDR3 reads TGTGCCAGCAGCCCCAGTACCTACGAGCAGTACTTC.

The chain joins TRBV6-5 to TRBJ1-1, with 7 positions matching TRBD1. The CDR3 totals 11 residues. J gave up 7 bases and V 6 bases, and 2 bases lay outside the gene matches. The germline gives CDR1 MNHEY, CDR2 SVGAGI. CDR3 protein: CASRGTVEAFF. CDR3 coding DNA: TGTGCCAGCAGAGGGACAGTTGAAGCTTTCTTT.

The V gene is TRBV21-1, the J gene TRBJ1-6; the D call in the table, TRBD1, was not verified against the DNA. TRBV21-1 is shown as a pseudogene. The CDR3 has 18 amino acids. The CDR3 nucleotides are TGTGCCAGCAGCAATACCAGGACAGGACGGCTAAATAATTCACCCCTCCACTTT. This gives the protein CASSNTRTGRLNNSPLHF.

The chain employs TRBV5-1 and TRBJ2-3, with 9 positions matching TRBD1. Germline loops: CDR1 SGHRS, CDR2 YFSETQ. This CDR3 has 17 residues. V was clipped by 0 bases and J by 3 bases; unmatched bases: 8. CDR3 DNA: TGCGCCAGCAGCTTGGTTGGGACAGGGATTGTGACAGATACGCAGTATTTT. Its translation is CASSLVGTGIVTDTQYF. The full variable domain, with the rest looked up from reference TRBV5-1 and TRBJ2-3, is KAGVTQTPRYLIKTRGQQVTLSCSPISGHRSVSWYQQTPGQGLQFLFEYFSETQRNKGNFPGRFSGRQFSNSRSEMNVSTLELGDSALYLCASSLVGTGIVTDTQYFGPGTRLTVL.

V and J are TRBV29-1 and TRBJ2-7; 9 nucleotides agree with TRBD1. V trimming: 0 bases; J trimming: 3 bases; junction bases outside the gene matches: 6. Germline V gene lookup returns CDR1 SQVTM and CDR2 ANQGSEA. CDR3 size: 15 residues. In DNA, the CDR3 is TGCAGCGTTGAAGACGCGGGGACAGGGTTCTACGAGCAGTACTTC. Protein product: CSVEDAGTGFYEQYF.

This clone was seen more than once but under ten times. The V and J genes are TRBV5-1 and TRBJ2-7; possibly TRBD1 for D (6 bases). This CDR3 has 15 residues. The germline V gene has CDR1 SGHRS and CDR2 YFSETQ. Trimming shortened V by 0 bases and J by 2 bases, and 12 bases separated the two germline ends. CDR3 amino acids: CASSLALSGAYEQYF. DNA for the CDR3: TGCGCCAGCAGCTTGGCACTGTCAGGGGCCTACGAGCAGTACTTC.

The chain links TRBV7-9 to TRBJ2-7, with D perhaps TRBD2 (5 bases). V gave up 1 base and J gave up 2 bases, with 9 bases separating them. Germline CDR1 SEHNR, CDR2 FQNEAQ (reference sequence). The CDR3 extends over 14 amino acids. The chain's CDR3 is CASSLGHGTYEQYF. The CDR3 region has the DNA TGTGCCAGCAGCTTAGGACACGGGACCTACGAGCAGTACTTC. The full variable domain, completed using reference TRBV7-9 and TRBJ2-7, is DTGVSQNPRHKITKRGQNVTFRCDPISEHNRLYWYRQTLGQGPEFLTYFQNEAQLEKSRLLSDRFSAERPKGSFSTLEIQRTEQGDSAMYLCASSLGHGTYEQYFGPGTRLTVT.

This clone was recorded once. The chain has TRBV6-1 and TRBJ2-7; TRBD1 matches 8 bases. With V trimmed by 6 bases and J by 3 bases, 10 bases remained unmatched. CDR3 length equals 15 residues. The germline CDR1 and CDR2 sequences are MNHNS and SASEGT. CDR3 region: CASSPRTGFFYEQYF. CDR3 coding DNA: TGTGCCAGCAGCCCCCGGACAGGGTTTTTCTACGAGCAGTACTTC.

The rearrangement links TRBV2 to TRBJ2-5; possibly TRBD2 for D (5 bases). The CDR3 contains 13 residues. V was pared by 8 bases and J by 5 bases, with 15 bases between. CDR1 is SNHLY and CDR2 is FYNNEI in the germline V gene. CDR3 protein: CASGLSNQETQYF. CDR3 nucleotides: TGTGCCAGCGGACTTAGTAATCAGGAGACCCAGTACTTC.

The CDR3: CASSTYGGEASPLHF. The CDR3 nucleotides read TGTGCCAGCAGCACCTACGGGGGGGAGGCTTCACCCCTCCACTTT. V and J are TRBV9 and TRBJ1-6; D is possibly TRBD1 (5 bases). Germline V gives CDR1 SGDLS, CDR2 YYNGEE. The ends were cut back, 4 bases at V and 9 bases at J, with 17 bases in the middle. CDR3 length: 15 amino acids. The full variable domain, in which reference TRBV9 and TRBJ1-6 provide the parts outside the CDR3, is DSGVTQTPKHLITATGQRVTLRCSPRSGDLSVYWYQQSLDQGLQFLIQYYNGEERAKGNILERFSAQQFPDLHSELNLSSLELGDSALYFCASSTYGGEASPLHFGNGTRLTVT.

The CDR3 spells CASSPGVLAGPTGELFF. The CDR3, as DNA: TGTGCCAGCAGCCCCGGGGTACTAGCGGGCCCCACCGGGGAGCTGTTTTTT. The V gene is TRBV5-6, the J gene TRBJ2-2; TRBD2 matches 9 bases. The CDR3 is made up of 17 amino acids. The J segment lost 4 bases and the V segment lost 4 bases, leaving 11 bases of the junction unmatched. From germline, CDR1 is SGHDT and CDR2 YYEEEE.

Details on this clone: At one boundary the junction diverges from the germline segment, which might be a read error. The chain combines TRBV7-7 with TRBJ2-3; D may match TRBD1 or TRBD2 (6 bases each). This CDR3 has 15 residues. CDR1 SSHAT and CDR2 FNYEAQ come from the germline V gene (reference sequence). CDR3 amino acids: CASSLGGLETDTQYF. The CDR3 DNA reads as TGTGCTAGCAGCTTAGGGGGACTGGAAACAGATACGCAGTATTTT.

J is TRBJ2-2 and V is TRBV11-1; 12 bases fit TRBD2. This CDR3 comprises 17 residues. CDR1 and CDR2 from the germline V gene are SGHAT and FQDESV (reference sequence). Unmatched junction bases numbered 6, after V lost 2 bases and J lost 5 bases. The CDR3 DNA follows: TGTGCCAGCAGCTTATCCCCAGGGACTAGCGGGACCGGGGAGCTGTTTTTT. Translated: CASSLSPGTSGTGELFF.

V usage is TRBV27 and J usage is TRBJ1-1, with 10 bases lining up with TRBD1. The CDR3 loop spans 15 amino acids. V dropped 4 bases and J dropped 4; count of bases not matched to a gene: 6. CDR1 and CDR2 (germline): MNHEY, SMNVEV (reference sequence). CDR3 DNA sequence: TGTGCCAGCAGTTCCCCGGGACAGGGGATCACTGAAGCTTTCTTT. This encodes CASSSPGQGITEAFF.